The 26 T cell receptor beta chains listed next were all sequenced from one sample in a study of blood T cell repertoires in COVID-19. The method was immunoSEQ multiplex PCR; TCRdb's version includes in-frame clones alone and lacks a portion of them. The repertoire holds tens of thousands of clones, roughly nine tenths seen once, with approximately 4.6% in the top ten. Sequencing was done on a sample of peripheral blood. Every receptor here comes from a man aged 55 to 70 with acute or convalescent COVID-19.

This clone was picked up a small number of times. This rearrangement joins TRBV12-3 or TRBV12-4 to TRBJ1-1; D is ambiguous. The CDR3 has 13 amino acids. V was clipped by 3 bases and J by 1 base, with 6 bases between them. The DNA for the CDR3 is TGTGCCAGCAGTTTTACACCGAACACTGAAGCTTTCTTT. It codes for CASSFTPNTEAFF.

The J gene is TRBJ2-5, the V gene TRBV19; 8 bases map to TRBD2. Trimming took 2 bases from V and 2 from J; bases not matched to a gene: 4. CDR3 length: 15 amino acids. The germline V gene has CDR1 LNHDA and CDR2 SQIVND (reference sequence). In DNA, the CDR3 is TGTGCCAGTAGTATATTCGGGGGGGTGCAAGAGACCCAGTACTTC. It is translated as CASSIFGGVQETQYF.

This chain joins TRBV19 and TRBJ1-2; unclear D gene. The CDR3 consists of 14 residues. The germline V gene has CDR1 LNHDA and CDR2 SQIVND (reference sequence). V lost 7 bases, J lost 0 bases, and 12 bases lay in between. CDR3 in amino acids: CASTPSGTNYGYTF. CDR3 bases: TGTGCCAGTACCCCTTCGGGGACTAACTATGGCTACACCTTC.

The chain employs TRBV9 and TRBJ1-4; D possibly corresponds to TRBD1 (5 bases). Per the germline V gene, CDR1 is SGDLS and CDR2 is YYNGEE. This CDR3 comprises 14 residues. Trimming cost V 0 bases and J 5 bases, with 8 bases left between them. CDR3: CASSVGRENEKLFF. The DNA of the CDR3 is TGTGCCAGCAGCGTAGGCAGGGAAAATGAAAAACTGTTTTTT.

This chain uses TRBV6-5 with TRBJ2-7; D unclear. V dropped 7 bases and J dropped 3 bases, with 4 bases sitting between them. The CDR3 loop spans 10 amino acids. The germline gives CDR1 MNHEY, CDR2 SVGAGI. The CDR3 loop is CASIFYEQYF. Here the CDR3 DNA reads TGTGCCAGCATCTTCTACGAGCAGTACTTC.

This rearrangement joins TRBV6-4 to TRBJ1-1; 7 positions agree with TRBD1. Trimming at V came to 5 bases and at J to 1 base, leaving 1 base not matched to a gene. Germline assignment: CDR1 MRHNA and CDR2 SNTAGT. The CDR3 covers 13 residues. The chain's CDR3 is CASSRDRNTEAFF. The CDR3 region has the DNA TGTGCCAGCAGTCGGGACAGGAACACTGAAGCTTTCTTT.

This clone was recorded a few times. V and J are TRBV18 and TRBJ1-5; TRBD1 matches at 8 bases. V shed 2 bases, J shed 5 bases, and the junction held 2 bases outside the gene matches. Germline assignment: CDR1 KGHSH and CDR2 LQKENI. The CDR3 covers 14 residues. This chain's CDR3 is CASSPGTGYQPQHF. DNA for the CDR3: TGTGCCAGCTCACCAGGGACAGGTTATCAGCCCCAGCATTTT.

CDR3 bases: TGTGCCAGTAGTATCCCGGTACAGGGGGCTCACTATGGCTACACCTTC. This encodes CASSIPVQGAHYGYTF. The chain links TRBV19 to TRBJ1-2; 9 bases align to TRBD1. The germline gives CDR1 LNHDA, CDR2 SQIVND (reference sequence). V lost 3 bases, J lost 3 bases, and 8 bases stayed unmatched. There are 16 residues in the CDR3.

The V call is TRBV19, the J call TRBJ2-5, with TRBD1 matching over 10 bases. The germline V gene encodes CDR1 LNHDA and CDR2 SQIVND (reference sequence). After removal of 3 bases from V and 1 base from J, the junction contained 2 bases not matched to a gene. The CDR3 extends over 15 amino acids. CDR3 nucleotide sequence: TGTGCCAGTAGTATCGGGACAGGGGTCCAAGAGACCCAGTACTTC. The encoded protein is CASSIGTGVQETQYF. Looking up the rest from reference TRBV19 and TRBJ2-5 gives the full variable domain: DGGITQSPKYLFRKEGQNVTLSCEQNLNHDAMYWYRQDPGQGLRLIYYSQIVNDFQKGDIAEGYSVSREKKESFPLTVTSAQKNPTAFYLCASSIGTGVQETQYFGPGTRLLVL.

Only a few counts were recorded for this clone. The CDR3 reads CASSSLDSISVFWPQHF. CDR3 DNA sequence: TGTGCCAGCAGCTCCCTGGACAGTATAAGCGTTTTTTGGCCCCAGCATTTT. The genes are TRBV7-9 and TRBJ1-5, with a possible D match to TRBD1 (6 bases). Per germline, CDR1 SEHNR and CDR2 FQNEAQ (reference sequence). Trimming took off 4 bases at V and 9 bases at J, with 25 bases between the two ends. The CDR3 totals 17 residues.

This clone was seen once. The rearrangement uses TRBV5-1 and TRBJ1-3; TRBD1 matches at 7 bases. With V trimmed by 4 bases and J by 5 bases, 6 bases remained unmatched. The CDR3 length is 14 residues. Germline CDR1 and CDR2: SGHRS and YFSETQ. The CDR3 DNA reads TGCGCCAGCAGCGGCGGGACAGACCGAAACACCATATATTTT. This encodes CASSGGTDRNTIYF. Drawing the rest from reference TRBV5-1 and TRBJ1-3, the complete variable domain is KAGVTQTPRYLIKTRGQQVTLSCSPISGHRSVSWYQQTPGQGLQFLFEYFSETQRNKGNFPGRFSGRQFSNSRSEMNVSTLELGDSALYLCASSGGTDRNTIYFGEGSWLTVV.

The V and J genes are TRBV19 and TRBJ1-5; 9 nucleotides match TRBD1. From germline, CDR1 is LNHDA and CDR2 SQIVND (reference sequence). This CDR3 is built from 14 residues. J lost 4 bases, V lost 6 bases, and 4 bases had no gene match. CDR3 residues: CASSGTGNNQPQHF. In DNA form, the CDR3 reads TGTGCCAGTAGCGGGACAGGGAATAATCAGCCCCAGCATTTT.

This chain links TRBV6-5 with TRBJ1-2, with 9 bases that match TRBD1. Trimming removed 5 bases from V and 4 bases from J; junction bases left unmatched: 2. The CDR3 loop spans 13 amino acids. Germline CDR1 reads MNHEY; CDR2 reads SVGAGI. The CDR3 region has the DNA TGTGCCAGCAGTACAGGGGGCGCCTATGGCTACACCTTC. Protein sequence: CASSTGGAYGYTF.

Comment on this clone: The junction does not match germline at one end; this may be a read error. The V and J genes are TRBV11-2 and TRBJ2-7, with D tentatively TRBD2 (7 bases). This CDR3 spans 13 amino acids. The V gene's germline CDR1 is SGHAT and CDR2 FQNNGV. Here the CDR3 reads CASSVSGGLEVDF. The DNA of the CDR3 is TGTGCCAGCAGCGTTTCCGGGGGGCTGGAAGTAGACTTC.

This chain joins TRBV7-2 and TRBJ1-2; D possibly corresponds to TRBD1 (6 bases). CDR3 length: 17 amino acids. Germline CDR1 reads SGHTA; CDR2 reads FQGNSA. Trimming took 0 bases from V and 6 from J, leaving 20 bases between them. The CDR3 DNA follows: TGTGCCAGCAGCTTAGCGGGCAGTTGGGGGGGCGCGAATGGCTACACCTTC. Its translation is CASSLAGSWGGANGYTF.

As DNA, the CDR3 is TGTGCCTGGACGCCAGGGTATGGCTACACCTTC. Translating gives CAWTPGYGYTF. V gene TRBV30 combines with J gene TRBJ1-2, with D possibly being TRBD1 (5 bases). Germline V CDR1 and CDR2: GTSNPN, SVGIG (reference sequence). This CDR3 spans 11 amino acids. The V end lost 4 bases, the J end lost 5 bases, and 8 bases lay between the germline ends.

V gene TRBV24-1 combines with J gene TRBJ1-1, with D tentatively TRBD1 (5 bases). V was trimmed by 5 bases and J by 4 bases, leaving 10 bases between them. CDR3 length: 13 amino acids. Germline CDR1 is KGHDR and CDR2 is SFDVKD. CDR3 loop: CATSVGGGTEAFF. The CDR3 coding sequence is TGTGCCACCAGTGTGGGGGGAGGCACTGAAGCTTTCTTT.

This chain uses TRBV19 with TRBJ2-3, with D perhaps matching TRBD2 (5 bases). Germline-derived CDR1 and CDR2 are LNHDA and SQIVND (reference sequence). This CDR3 is built from 13 residues. V was clipped by 1 base and J by 9 bases, with 11 bases between them. CDR3 DNA: TGTGCCAGTAGTATAGGGACTTCTGGGACGCAGTATTTT. Translating gives CASSIGTSGTQYF. Full variable domain (rest looked up from reference TRBV19 and TRBJ2-3): DGGITQSPKYLFRKEGQNVTLSCEQNLNHDAMYWYRQDPGQGLRLIYYSQIVNDFQKGDIAEGYSVSREKKESFPLTVTSAQKNPTAFYLCASSIGTSGTQYFGPGTRLTVL.

The V and J genes are TRBV18 and TRBJ2-3; D is perhaps TRBD2 (5 bases). CDR1 is KGHSH, CDR2 LQKENI, per germline. Trimming cost V 0 bases and J 1 base, with 11 bases left between them. CDR3 size: 16 residues. Here the CDR3 DNA reads TGTGCCAGCTCACCACCGGTAGCCGGGGGCACAGATACGCAGTATTTT. Its translation is CASSPPVAGGTDTQYF.

The chain uses TRBV3-1 (or the pseudogene TRBV3-2) and TRBJ1-2; 8 nucleotides line up with TRBD1. Germline-derived CDR1 and CDR2 are LGHDT and YNNKEL (reference sequence). There are 13 residues in the CDR3. Unmatched junction bases numbered 6, after V lost 4 bases and J lost 8 bases. Here the CDR3 reads CASSPPAGGGYTF. CDR3 coding DNA: TGTGCCAGCAGCCCGCCGGCAGGGGGCGGCTACACCTTC.

The V gene is TRBV25-1, the J gene TRBJ1-6, with a weak D call TRBD1 (5 bases). Per germline, CDR1 MGHDK and CDR2 SYGVNS. This CDR3 has 16 residues. V lost 2 bases and J lost 7, with 15 bases in between. CDR3 amino acids: CASSETGQGKNSPLHF. CDR3 in DNA: TGTGCCAGCAGTGAAACGGGTCAGGGAAAGAATTCACCCCTCCACTTT.

The V gene is TRBV5-1, the J gene TRBJ1-2, with 7 bases aligning to TRBD1. The CDR3 loop spans 14 amino acids. Germline CDR1 reads SGHRS; CDR2 reads YFSETQ. Trimming cost V 4 bases and J 4 bases; bases outside gene matches: 7. The CDR3 region has the DNA TGCGCCAGCAGCATAGGACAGGACCTCTATGGCTACACCTTC. Translated: CASSIGQDLYGYTF.

CDR3 residues: CASSVVPLAGRTGELFF. The DNA for the CDR3 is TGTGCCAGCAGCGTGGTGCCACTAGCGGGGCGGACCGGGGAGCTGTTTTTT. The genes are TRBV9 and TRBJ2-2, with TRBD2 matching 10 bases. The CDR3 totals 17 residues. The V gene end was trimmed by 2 bases and the J gene end by 5 bases; junction bases not matched to a gene: 9. CDR1 is SGDLS, CDR2 YYNGEE, per germline.

The gene calls are TRBV18 and TRBJ1-2, with unresolved D. The germline CDR1 and CDR2 sequences are KGHSH and LQKENI. This CDR3 region has 13 residues. V lost 3 bases and J lost 7, with 12 bases in between. DNA of the CDR3: TGTGCCAGCTCACCCCCAACGGGGTCTGGCTACACCTTC. Protein sequence: CASSPPTGSGYTF.

V and J are TRBV2 and TRBJ1-1; a weak D match, TRBD1 (5 bases). The CDR3 is 15 residues long. V was shortened by 6 bases and J by 2 bases, with 16 bases between the two germline ends. Per the germline V gene, CDR1 is SNHLY and CDR2 is FYNNEI. The CDR3 DNA sequence: TGTGCCAGCAGGACGGACGGAGGGGTCAACACTGAAGCTTTCTTT. Translated: CASRTDGGVNTEAFF.

The rearrangement uses TRBV25-1 and TRBJ1-2, with 8 positions matching TRBD1. The J segment lost 7 bases and the V segment lost 6 bases, leaving 7 bases of the junction unmatched. Germline assignment: CDR1 MGHDK and CDR2 SYGVNS. This CDR3 has 13 amino acids. The CDR3 loop reads CASSGPGGVGYTF. The CDR3 DNA reads TGTGCCAGCAGCGGCCCAGGGGGCGTTGGCTACACCTTC.